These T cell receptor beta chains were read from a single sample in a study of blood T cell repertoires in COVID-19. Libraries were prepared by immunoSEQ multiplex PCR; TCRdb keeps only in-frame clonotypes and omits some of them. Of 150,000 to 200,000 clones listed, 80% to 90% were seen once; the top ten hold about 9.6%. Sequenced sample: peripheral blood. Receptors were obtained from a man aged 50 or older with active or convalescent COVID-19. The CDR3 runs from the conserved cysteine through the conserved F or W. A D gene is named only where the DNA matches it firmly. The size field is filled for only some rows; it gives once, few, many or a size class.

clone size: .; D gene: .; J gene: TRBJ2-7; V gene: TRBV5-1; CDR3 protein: CASSPGGGNSFEQYF; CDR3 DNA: TGCGCCAGCAGCCCGGGGGGCGGGAATTCCTTCGAGCAGTACTTC
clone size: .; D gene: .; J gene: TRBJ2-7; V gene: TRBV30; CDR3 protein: CAWGALQNVPYEQYF; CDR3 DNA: TGTGCCTGGGGGGCCCTACAGAACGTACCCTACGAGCAGTACTTC
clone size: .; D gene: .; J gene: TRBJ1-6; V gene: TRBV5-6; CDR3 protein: CASSRRGYNSPLHF; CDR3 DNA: TGTGCCAGCAGCCGGCGGGGGTATAATTCACCCCTCCACTTT
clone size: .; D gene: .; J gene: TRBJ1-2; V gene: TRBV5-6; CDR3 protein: CASSLGGWDYGYTF; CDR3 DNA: TGTGCCAGCAGTTTAGGGGGTTGGGACTATGGCTACACCTTC
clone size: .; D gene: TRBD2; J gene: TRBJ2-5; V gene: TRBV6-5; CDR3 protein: CAILASGSRVLYF; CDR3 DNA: TGTGCCATCCTTGCTAGCGGGAGTAGGGTTTTGTACTTC
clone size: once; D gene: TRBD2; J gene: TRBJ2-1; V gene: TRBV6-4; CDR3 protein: CASSPLGLAGGIYNEQFF; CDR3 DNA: TGTGCCAGCAGTCCCTTAGGACTAGCGGGGGGGATATACAATGAGCAGTTCTTC
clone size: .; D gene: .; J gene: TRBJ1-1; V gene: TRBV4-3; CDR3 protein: CASSHSGVGAEAFF; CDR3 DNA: TGCGCCAGCAGCCATTCAGGGGTAGGGGCTGAAGCTTTCTTT
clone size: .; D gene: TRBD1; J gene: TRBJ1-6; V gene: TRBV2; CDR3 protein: CASTRRRTGSNSPLHF; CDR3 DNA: TGTGCCAGCACACGACGGAGGACAGGGAGTAATTCACCCCTCCACTTT
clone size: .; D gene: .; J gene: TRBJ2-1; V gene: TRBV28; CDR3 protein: CASSYNREQFF; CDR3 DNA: TGTGCCAGCAGCTACAACAGGGAGCAGTTCTTC
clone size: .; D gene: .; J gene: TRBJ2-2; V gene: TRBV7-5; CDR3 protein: CVRRPFTPGTGGTGELFF; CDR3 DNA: TGTGTCAGAAGACCCTTCACCCCCGGGACAGGGGGCACCGGGGAGCTGTTTTTT
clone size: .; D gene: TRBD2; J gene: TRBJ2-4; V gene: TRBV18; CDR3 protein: CASSPPVGGAKNIQYF; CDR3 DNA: TGTGCCAGCTCACCCCCCGTGGGGGGGGCCAAAAACATTCAGTACTTC